This TCR beta chain derives from a study of memory CD4+ T cells and cytomegalovirus serostatus (dated by TCRdb to 2018 to 2020). For the study in its entirety: A total of some 33 healthy Belgian adults, of whom 9 were CMV seropositive and about 24 were CMV seronegative, were included in the cohort. The study sequenced CD4+ memory TCRbeta repertoires of a Belgian cohort with known cytomegalovirus serostatus to replicate a published TCR-based CMV serostatus classifier. On the study overall, not on this receptor specifically: CMV serostatus prediction reached a median bootstrapped AUC of around 0.95 with the original framework and just over 0.9 with a US-trained random forest. Among the 150 to 200 previously reported CMV-associated TCRbeta sequences, 67 showed up in the CD4+ memory repertoires, with each one found in between one and five individuals. On the Belgian cohort, the classifier built on the original framework reached a median bootstrapped AUC of around 0.96, with a 95% CI of 0.76-1.00. Only CD4+CD45RO+ memory cells were sequenced, unlike the original study, which covered naive and memory CD4+ and CD8+ populations. The results were interpreted as suggesting that the CMV-associated TCR signature is largely present in the CD4+ memory repertoire.

The CDR3 covers 16 residues, taking in both the cysteine and the phenylalanine. Only the CDR3 region is kept as DNA, spanning 48 bases read in frame from base 1. Genomic DNA was extracted from sorted cells with the Quick-DNA Microprep Kit. Amplification of TCRbeta DNA was done with the immunoSEQ hsTCRbeta kit, following the protocol from the manufacturer. An Illumina MiSeq instrument was used to sequence the TCRbeta libraries. The paper's processing steps were these. Once out-of-frame sequences had been removed, fewer than 2.5 million distinct TCRbeta sequences were left, which works out to an average of about 66,813 per individual. Two values were used to score each individual: the count of about 160 previously reported CMV-associated TCRbeta sequences and the total count of productive distinct TCRbeta sequences. A beta-binomial model was reimplemented in Python, and random forests from scikit-learn, run with default parameters, were trained on data from the US cohort. Classifier performance on the Belgian cohort was summarized as median AUC with percentile confidence intervals over 10,000 bootstrap iterations. Here the immuneACCESS table is served through TCRdb, limited to in-frame sequences with V and J called. Missing clones are a known gap in these copies; in checked studies unresolved V genes cover under half, and the rest lacks a known reason. V, J and clone size derive from that table, while D and trimming were established from the DNA sequence. This sample holds tens of thousands of clones; about 73% were observed only once. The ten top clones hold roughly 0.8% of the sample.

A FACSAria II was used to sort memory CD4+ T cells, defined as single viable CD3+CD4+CD8-CD45RO+ cells. To determine CMV serostatus, a Roche Elecsys assay was used that detects serum IgG against CMV pp150, pp28, p38 and p52. Following thawing, total CD4+ T cells were enriched through positive selection using CD4 magnetic microbeads. Samples originated from another study that specifically interrogated the CD4+ T cell memory repertoire. Peripheral blood mononuclear cells were isolated and cryopreserved according to standard operating procedures, and serum was stored at -80 degrees C. Staining used CD3-PerCP (BW264/56), CD4-APC (RPA-T4), CD45RO-PE (UCHT1) and CD8-Pacific Orange (3B5) antibodies, with Sytox blue excluding non-viable cells. This clone appeared a few times. Its antigen is unknown. No much larger clonotype is one base removed from it; base qualities were not supplied.

The sample comprised memory CD4+ T cells from blood. The TCR sequence derives from an adult in good health and CMV-seronegative. The V gene is TRBV7-5 and the J gene is TRBJ1-1. TRBV7-5 is a pseudogene locus. The nucleotide sequence is TGTGTCAGAAGCTTAGGCGAACAGGACTCGAACACTGAAGCTTTCTTT. This codes for CVRSLGEQDSNTEAFF.